This TCR beta chain was retrieved from a study of blood T cell repertoires in COVID-19. The V gene's germline CDR1 is SGHRS and CDR2 YFSETQ. The V and J ends lost 0 bases and 1 base respectively, with 8 bases between them. This CDR3 has 15 residues. The authors' processing: From reference gene primer amplification, estimates of nucleated cell counts were derived. Libraries were prepared by immunoSEQ multiplex PCR; TCRdb keeps only in-frame clonotypes and omits some of them. Clonal size and the V and J genes are those of that table, whereas D and trimming came from the DNA. The sample has 100,000 to 150,000 clones, about 87% seen once.

The clonotype comes from a woman aged 45-65 years with acute or convalescent COVID-19. The source material was peripheral blood. The rearrangement joins TRBV5-1 to TRBJ1-5; possibly TRBD1 for D (6 bases). CDR3: CASSLETGSNQPQHF. The CDR3, as DNA: TGCGCCAGCAGCTTGGAAACAGGGAGCAATCAGCCCCAGCATTTT.